One sample yielded the 25 T cell receptor beta chains listed below, sequenced in a study of T cell repertoires in cytomegalovirus infection. In TCRdb, the reads were re-called with MiXCR into one record per CDR3 protein. This sample yields 500,000 or so distinct CDR3 sequences, of which 16% are seen a single time; approximately 24% belongs to the top ten. The sample was CD8+ T cells from PBMCs. The receptors come from a human donor in good health (CMV status not recorded). Some clones in this sample may be carry-over from other donors' samples.

The rearrangement uses TRBV6-5 and TRBJ1-1, with unresolved D. The germline V gene has CDR1 MNHEY and CDR2 SVGAGI. The CDR3 contains 12 residues. V lost 10 bases and J 2 bases, leaving 11 bases between the germline ends. The DNA of the CDR3 is TGTGCCACCAAACGGGGAAACACTGAAGCTTTCTTT. Amino acids: CATKRGNTEAFF.

This chain links TRBV4-2 with TRBJ2-1; the D is unclear. CDR1 is LGHNA and CDR2 is YNFKEQ in the germline V gene. CDR3 length: 13 amino acids. V dropped 5 bases and J dropped 15 bases, with 20 bases sitting between them. As DNA, the CDR3 is TGTGCCAGCAGCAAATCTATCGGGCAGCTCCCGTTCTTC. Translating it yields CASSKSIGQLPFF.

This clonotype showed up many times. CDR3 protein: CASSSDFTDTQYF. The CDR3 DNA follows: TGTGCCAGCAGTTCGGACTTCACAGATACGCAGTATTTT. V and J are TRBV12-3 or TRBV12-4 and TRBJ2-3, with D possibly being TRBD2 (5 bases). The V gene lost 4 bases and the J gene lost 2 bases, with 7 bases spanning the gap. CDR3 length equals 13 residues.

This clonotype has only a few counts. The genes are TRBV5-6 and TRBJ2-6; TRBD1 matches 7 bases. The V and J ends lost 0 bases and 0 bases, in that order; junction bases with no gene match: 6. Per germline, CDR1 SGHDT and CDR2 YYEEEE. The CDR3 spans 18 residues. CDR3 sequence: CASSLAGTDRSGANVLTF. The CDR3, as DNA: TGTGCCAGCAGCTTGGCGGGGACAGACCGCTCTGGGGCCAACGTCCTGACTTTC.

This chain links TRBV28 with TRBJ1-5; D unresolved. This CDR3 has 13 amino acids. Trimming stripped 3 bases from V and 8 bases from J, with 11 bases between. Germline V CDR1 and CDR2: MDHEN, SYDVKM. As DNA, the CDR3 is TGTGCCAGCAGTTTGGGCTGGGTTGAGCCCCAGCATTTT. This gives the protein CASSLGWVEPQHF. The full variable domain, with the rest looked up from reference TRBV28 and TRBJ1-5, is DVKVTQSSRYLVKRTGEKVFLECVQDMDHENMFWYRQDPGLGLRLIYFSYDVKMKEKGDIPEGYSVSREKKERFSLILESASTNQTSMYLCASSLGWVEPQHFGDGTRLSIL.

The rearrangement links TRBV19 to TRBJ1-1; D may be TRBD1 (6 bases). Germline CDR1 and CDR2: LNHDA and SQIVND (reference sequence). This CDR3 comprises 13 residues. Trimming stripped 3 bases from V and 6 bases from J, with 11 bases between. The CDR3 bases are TGTGCCAGTAGTATCCTCGGGGGCCCTGAAGCTTTCTTT. This sequence encodes CASSILGGPEAFF.

This clonotype has a count of ten or more. This chain joins TRBV18 and TRBJ1-2, with 9 positions matching TRBD1. Germline V gives CDR1 KGHSH, CDR2 LQKENI. This CDR3 spans 17 amino acids. V was pared by 2 bases and J by 3 bases, with 10 bases of the junction left unmatched. In DNA form, the CDR3 reads TGTGCCAGCTCACCATCCCTCACAGGGGGCGTAGACTATGGCTACACCTTC. It is translated as CASSPSLTGGVDYGYTF.

This clonotype was counted between two and nine times. The chain combines TRBV4-1 with TRBJ1-1; D uncertain. The CDR3 covers 14 residues. Trimming stripped 0 bases from V and 4 bases from J, with 9 bases between. Germline V lookup: CDR1 MGHRA, CDR2 YSYEKL. The DNA for the CDR3 is TGCGCCAGCAGCCAAGATGTGAGGAGCACTGAAGCTTTCTTT. Translation: CASSQDVRSTEAFF.

This clonotype has more than one count but fewer than ten. The rearrangement uses TRBV24-1 and TRBJ1-2; the D gene is possibly TRBD1 (5 bases). The CDR3 has 14 residues. V lost 4 bases, J lost 4 bases, and 12 bases lay in between. CDR1 is KGHDR, CDR2 SFDVKD, per germline. In DNA, the CDR3 is TGTGCCACCAGTGACCCCGGACAAGTCTATGGCTACACCTTC. As protein: CATSDPGQVYGYTF.

J is TRBJ1-4 and V is TRBV13, with D tentatively TRBD1 (6 bases). This CDR3 has 14 residues. Germline V gene sequence: CDR1 PRHDT, CDR2 FYEKMQ (reference sequence). Trimming stripped 2 bases from V and 8 bases from J, with 12 bases between. The CDR3 DNA follows: TGTGCCAGCAGCTTACACAGGGAAAGGGAAAAACTGTTTTTT. Its protein is CASSLHREREKLFF. The full variable domain, completed using reference TRBV13 and TRBJ1-4, is AAGVIQSPRHLIKEKRETATLKCYPIPRHDTVYWYQQGPGQDPQFLISFYEKMQSDKGSIPDRFSAQQFSDYHSELNMSSLELGDSALYFCASSLHREREKLFFGSGTQLSVL.

This clonotype was observed at least ten times. The genes are TRBV12-3 or TRBV12-4 and TRBJ1-2; 7 nucleotides agree with TRBD1. V lost 8 bases and J lost 3; bases outside the gene matches: 6. This CDR3 has 13 residues. The CDR3 nucleotides are TGTGCCAGCGGCCGACAGGGTCACTATGGCTACACCTTC. It yields the protein CASGRQGHYGYTF.

This chain links TRBV24-1 with TRBJ2-1; D remains ambiguous. CDR1 is KGHDR, CDR2 SFDVKD, per germline. This CDR3 spans 15 amino acids. V was clipped by 3 bases and J by 5 bases, with 13 bases between them. CDR3 residues: CATSDPFRNDNEQFF. For the CDR3, the DNA is TGTGCCACCAGTGATCCCTTCCGCAACGACAATGAGCAGTTCTTC.

This clonotype was found a few times. The chain employs TRBV27 and TRBJ1-2; 7 bases line up with TRBD1. CDR3 size: 16 residues. Germline V CDR1 and CDR2: MNHEY, SMNVEV (reference sequence). V was pared by 4 bases and J by 0 bases, with 8 bases of the junction left unmatched. The CDR3 DNA reads TGTGCCAGCAGTTCATTATCTGGGACAGCTAACTATGGCTACACCTTC. Protein: CASSSLSGTANYGYTF.

This clonotype was counted many times. This chain joins TRBV27 and TRBJ1-1; D remains ambiguous. Germline CDR1 MNHEY, CDR2 SMNVEV (reference sequence). There are 12 residues in the CDR3. Trimming took off 6 bases at V and 4 bases at J, with 9 bases between the two ends. As DNA, the CDR3 is TGTGCCAGCAGCTTAAAGGGCACTGAAGCTTTCTTT. This translates into CASSLKGTEAFF.

A few counts support this clonotype. In DNA, the CDR3 is TGTGCCAGCCTAGACGGAGCAACTAATGAAAAACTGTTTTTT. This translates into CASLDGATNEKLFF. The J gene is TRBJ1-4, the V gene TRBV25-1; D unresolved. CDR1 MGHDK and CDR2 SYGVNS come from the germline V gene. The CDR3 spans 14 residues. V lost 8 bases, J lost 0 bases, and 10 bases lay in between.

The chain carries TRBV4-2 and TRBJ1-2; tentative D call: TRBD1 (6 bases). Trimming took 0 bases from V and 4 from J, leaving 12 bases between them. The CDR3 covers 15 residues. Germline-derived CDR1 and CDR2 are LGHNA and YNFKEQ. The chain's CDR3 is CASSQEPGGSYGYTF. CDR3 nucleotide sequence: TGTGCCAGCAGCCAAGAGCCCGGGGGCTCCTATGGCTACACCTTC.

This clonotype was found a few times. This chain joins TRBV5-4 and TRBJ2-7, with 9 bases lining up with TRBD2. The V and J ends lost 4 bases and 0 bases, in that order; junction bases with no gene match: 11. From germline, CDR1 is SGHNT and CDR2 YYREEE (reference sequence). The CDR3 runs 17 residues. In DNA, the CDR3 is TGTGCCAGCAGCACAGGGGCTAGCGGGATGAGCTCCTACGAGCAGTACTTC. Its translation: CASSTGASGMSSYEQYF.

This clonotype was detected only once. A read error is possible here, since a much larger clone lies one base away. The rearrangement uses TRBV23-1 and TRBJ2-7; D is undetermined. TRBV23-1 is marked as an open reading frame, function uncertain. The CDR3 spans 16 residues. V was trimmed by 6 bases and J by 5 bases, leaving 23 bases between them. In DNA form, the CDR3 reads TGCGCCAGCAGCCTCTCCCCTCCCCTTCTCTGGGACGAGCAGTACTTC. This codes for CASSLSPPLLWDEQYF.

This clonotype was seen ten or more times. V and J are TRBV27 and TRBJ2-1; 9 bases line up with TRBD1. V shed 2 bases and J 2 bases; nucleotides not matched to a gene: 4. Germline assignment: CDR1 MNHEY and CDR2 SMNVEV (reference sequence). This CDR3 is built from 16 residues. The CDR3 loop reads CASSLGGQGTYNEQFF. In DNA form, the CDR3 reads TGTGCCAGCAGTTTAGGAGGACAGGGGACCTACAATGAGCAGTTCTTC.

This chain's CDR3 is CASSLEAVEAFF. CDR3 DNA: TGTGCCAGCAGCTTAGAGGCAGTTGAAGCTTTCTTT. The chain combines TRBV11-2 with TRBJ1-1, with no clear D. V dropped 0 bases and J dropped 7 bases, with 6 bases sitting between them. The CDR3 covers 12 residues. Germline V gives CDR1 SGHAT, CDR2 FQNNGV.

Many counts were recorded for this clonotype. This chain connects TRBV27 to TRBJ2-7, with TRBD2 as a possible D gene (6 bases). Germline V lookup: CDR1 MNHEY, CDR2 SMNVEV (reference sequence). V gave up 5 bases and J gave up 2 bases, with 16 bases separating them. The length of the CDR3 is 15 residues. The CDR3 sequence: CASSPNLAPTYEQYF. CDR3 bases: TGTGCCAGCAGTCCCAATCTAGCGCCAACCTACGAGCAGTACTTC.

CDR3 DNA: TGTGCCAGCAGCTCCGCAGGAACAAGCACAGATACGCAGTATTTT. This codes for CASSSAGTSTDTQYF. The chain combines TRBV7-3 with TRBJ2-3, with D hard to call. CDR1 is SGHTA, CDR2 FQGTGA, per germline. Trimming shortened V by 4 bases and J by 0 bases, and 11 bases separated the two germline ends. The CDR3 runs 15 residues. The full variable domain, completed using reference TRBV7-3 and TRBJ2-3, is GAGVSQTPSNKVTEKGKYVELRCDPISGHTALYWYRQSLGQGPEFLIYFQGTGAADDSGLPNDRFFAVRPEGSVSTLKIQRTERGDSAVYLCASSSAGTSTDTQYFGPGTRLTVL.

This rearrangement joins TRBV27 to TRBJ2-3; D remains unclear. Trimming took 3 bases from V and 2 from J, leaving 15 bases between them. From germline, CDR1 is MNHEY and CDR2 SMNVEV (reference sequence). The CDR3 has 16 amino acids. CDR3 DNA sequence: TGTGCCAGCAGTTTTGGTATCTTCTCGAACACAGATACGCAGTATTTT. Its protein product is CASSFGIFSNTDTQYF.

CDR3 amino acids: CASSTWGAPQETQYF. CDR3 bases: TGTGCCAGCAGCACCTGGGGGGCTCCACAAGAGACCCAGTACTTC. The J gene is TRBJ2-5, the V gene TRBV5-5, with D possibly called TRBD1 or TRBD2 (6 bases each). V was cut by 4 bases and J by 2 bases, with 15 bases left in between. CDR1 is SGHKS, CDR2 YYEKEE, per germline (reference sequence). The CDR3 runs to 15 residues.

This clonotype was seen only a few times. The chain links TRBV27 to TRBJ1-4; 11 nucleotides agree with TRBD1. The germline V gene has CDR1 MNHEY and CDR2 SMNVEV (reference sequence). This CDR3 has 15 amino acids. Trimming cost V 6 bases and J 7 bases; bases outside gene matches: 7. CDR3 nucleotides: TGTGCCAGCAGCCGCGGACAGGGGGCGAGTGAAAAACTGTTTTTT. Translated: CASSRGQGASEKLFF.